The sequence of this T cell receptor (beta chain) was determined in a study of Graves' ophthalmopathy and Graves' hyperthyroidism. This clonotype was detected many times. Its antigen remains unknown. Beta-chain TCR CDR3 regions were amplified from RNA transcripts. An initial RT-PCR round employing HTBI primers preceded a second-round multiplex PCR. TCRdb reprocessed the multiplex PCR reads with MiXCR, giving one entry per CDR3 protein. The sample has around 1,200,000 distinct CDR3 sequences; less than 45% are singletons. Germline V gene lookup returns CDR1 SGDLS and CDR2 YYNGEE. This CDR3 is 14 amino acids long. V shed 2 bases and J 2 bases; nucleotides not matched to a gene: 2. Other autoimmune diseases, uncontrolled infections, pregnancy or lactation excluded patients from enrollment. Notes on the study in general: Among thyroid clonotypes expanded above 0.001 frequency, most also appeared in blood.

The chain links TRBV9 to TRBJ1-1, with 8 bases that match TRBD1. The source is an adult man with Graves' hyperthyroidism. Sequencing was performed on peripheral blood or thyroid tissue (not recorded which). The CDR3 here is CASSVSGGNTEAFF. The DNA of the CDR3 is TGTGCCAGCAGCGTCTCAGGGGGCAACACTGAAGCTTTCTTT.